This TCR beta chain was profiled in a study of shared clonotypes between healthy human individuals. Overall study context: Researchers assigned three CD4 naive, three CD4 memory, two CD8 naive and one CD8 memory plate to each donor.

Per the germline V gene, CDR1 is LNHDA and CDR2 is SQIVND (reference sequence). The CDR3 has 15 residues. J gave up 4 bases and V 3 bases, and 9 bases lay outside the gene matches. Turning to this clone: What it binds is unknown.

Study-wide points: A reduction in generation probabilities was seen for non-shared clonotypes relative to those shared by all four donors.

Healthy and HIV-negative, the adult donors had no recent acute infections or vaccinations. The authors distributed each subset's genomic DNA evenly over several immunoSEQ plates. Sequencing used immunoSEQ multiplex PCR; TCRdb keeps in-frame clones, though not all of them. This sample has roughly 700,000 clones; under 80% occur once, and the top ten carry approximately 1.8%. This clonotype originated in a woman aged 25 to 45 in good health. The rearrangement joins TRBV19 to TRBJ2-7; 7 nucleotides match TRBD1. Sequencing was done on a sample of memory CD4+ T cells sorted from blood. The subset is: CD45RA-negative fraction. The CDR3 protein is CASSMGTGEIYEQYF. CDR3 in DNA: TGTGCCAGTAGTATGGGCACAGGGGAGATATACGAGCAGTACTTC.